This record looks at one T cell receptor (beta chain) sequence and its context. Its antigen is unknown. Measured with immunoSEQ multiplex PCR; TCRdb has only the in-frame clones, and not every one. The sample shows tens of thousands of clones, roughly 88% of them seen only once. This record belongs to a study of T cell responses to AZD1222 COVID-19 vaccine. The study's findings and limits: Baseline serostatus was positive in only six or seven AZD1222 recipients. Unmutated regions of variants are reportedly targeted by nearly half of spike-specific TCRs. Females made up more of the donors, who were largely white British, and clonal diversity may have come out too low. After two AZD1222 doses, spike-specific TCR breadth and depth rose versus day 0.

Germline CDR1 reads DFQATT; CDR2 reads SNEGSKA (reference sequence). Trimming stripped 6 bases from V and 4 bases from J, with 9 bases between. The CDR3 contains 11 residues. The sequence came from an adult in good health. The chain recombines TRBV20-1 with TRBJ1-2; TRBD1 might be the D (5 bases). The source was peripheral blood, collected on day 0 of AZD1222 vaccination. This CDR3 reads CSARDGYGYTF. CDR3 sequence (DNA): TGCAGTGCACGGGACGGCTATGGCTACACCTTC.